The table lists the clone carrying this TCR beta chain with many counts. This sample was included in a study of T cells after yellow fever vaccination. Study context: Those fractions that held only low numbers of cells were prepared using the SMART-Seq v4 Ultra Low Input RNA kit.

The CDR3 runs 15 residues. Trimming took off 0 bases at V and 0 bases at J, with 10 bases between the two ends. The V gene's germline CDR1 is DFQATT and CDR2 SNEGSKA (reference sequence). TCRdb reprocessed the 5' RACE reads with MiXCR, giving one entry per CDR3 protein. The sample includes about 45,000 distinct CDR3 sequences, around 6.4% of them seen just once. The study, taken as a whole, reports: After the booster, approximately 96% of CD4 and 75% to 90% of CD8 primary-response clones were re-detected. Clonotype sharing between CD4 and CD8 compartments was small. Repertoires sorted by FACS could include abundant clonotypes that are contaminants from the bulk population.

This sequence joins TRBV20-1 and TRBJ2-3; TRBD2 is a possible D gene (6 bases). The receptor was derived from a man younger than 40 who received the YFV17D yellow fever vaccine. Sequenced material: PBMCs, either bulk or a sorted T-cell subset (CD4+, CD8+, memory, or dextramer-sorted; not recorded which), taken 45 days after the yellow fever booster vaccination. The CDR3 loop reads CSARDSGTSTDTQYF. As DNA, the CDR3 is TGCAGTGCTAGAGATAGCGGCACTAGCACAGATACGCAGTATTTT.